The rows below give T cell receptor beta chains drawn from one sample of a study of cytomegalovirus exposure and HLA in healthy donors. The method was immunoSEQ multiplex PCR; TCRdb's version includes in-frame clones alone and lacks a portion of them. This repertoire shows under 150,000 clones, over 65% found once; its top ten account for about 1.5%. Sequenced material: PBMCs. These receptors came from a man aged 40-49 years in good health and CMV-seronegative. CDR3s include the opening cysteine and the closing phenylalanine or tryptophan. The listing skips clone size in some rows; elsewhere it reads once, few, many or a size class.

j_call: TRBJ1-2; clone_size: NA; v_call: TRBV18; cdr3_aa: CASSLATGAYYGYTF
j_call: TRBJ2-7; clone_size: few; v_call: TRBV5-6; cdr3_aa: CASSNLQVYEQYF
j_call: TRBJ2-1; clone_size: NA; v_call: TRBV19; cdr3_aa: CASYKRGGTYNEQFF
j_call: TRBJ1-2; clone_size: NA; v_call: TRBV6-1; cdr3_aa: CASSAGTGRWRINGYTF
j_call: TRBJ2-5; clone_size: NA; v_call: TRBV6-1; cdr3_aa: CASGLPGLAEETQYF
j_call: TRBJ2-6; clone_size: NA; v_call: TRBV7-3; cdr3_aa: CASSSPGLSSGANVLTF
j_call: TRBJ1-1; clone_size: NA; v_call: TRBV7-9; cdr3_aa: CASSQGQGTPEAFF
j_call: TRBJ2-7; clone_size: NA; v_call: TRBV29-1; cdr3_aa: CSAFVYYEQYF
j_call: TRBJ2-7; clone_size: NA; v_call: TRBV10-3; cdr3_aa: CASESGSPSYEQYF
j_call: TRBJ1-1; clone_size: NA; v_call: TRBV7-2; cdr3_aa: CASSSQGQVRTEAFF
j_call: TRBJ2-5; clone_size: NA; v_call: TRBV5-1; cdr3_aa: CASSLAGAKGVQETQYF